Shown below are 8 T cell receptor beta chains from a single sample sequenced in a study of shared clonotypes between healthy human individuals. The method was immunoSEQ multiplex PCR; TCRdb's version includes in-frame clones alone and lacks a portion of them. This table has about 1.5 million clones, around 98% appearing once. Source material: naive CD4+ T cells sorted from blood. As for subset: CD45RA+ positively selected. The source is a man under 40 in good health.

This chain joins TRBV30 and TRBJ2-7; D call uncertain. Germline values: CDR1 GTSNPN, CDR2 SVGIG (reference sequence). The CDR3 consists of 15 residues. Trimming took 0 bases from V and 6 from J, leaving 18 bases between them. This chain's CDR3 is CAWSVRRGWAAEQYF. The CDR3 bases are TGTGCCTGGAGTGTTCGGCGAGGATGGGCTGCCGAGCAGTACTTC.

The chain employs TRBV11-2 and TRBJ2-7, with D perhaps assigned TRBD1 or TRBD2 (7 bases each). V was shortened by 6 bases and J by 5 bases, with 17 bases between the two germline ends. The germline gives CDR1 SGHAT, CDR2 FQNNGV. This CDR3 spans 14 amino acids. CDR3 bases: TGTGCCAGCAGGCCAAGACAGGGAGGGGACGAGCAGTACTTC. This codes for CASRPRQGGDEQYF.

The rearrangement links TRBV5-4 to TRBJ1-4; D unresolved. V gave up 0 bases and J gave up 7 bases, with 13 bases separating them. The CDR3 runs 15 residues. CDR1 and CDR2 (germline): SGHNT, YYREEE (reference sequence). For the CDR3, the DNA is TGTGCCAGCAGCTTGGCAGGATCGGCGGTTGAAAAACTGTTTTTT. The encoded protein is CASSLAGSAVEKLFF.

The chain is built from TRBV29-1 and TRBJ1-3, with D possibly being TRBD1 (5 bases). The length of the CDR3 is 12 residues. The V gene's germline CDR1 is SQVTM and CDR2 ANQGSEA. Trimming took 4 bases from V and 3 from J, leaving 7 bases between them. CDR3: CSVVGDGNTIYF. As DNA, the CDR3 is TGCAGCGTTGTGGGGGATGGAAACACCATATATTTT.

The gene calls are TRBV7-9 and TRBJ2-3; D not resolved. V was trimmed by 1 base and J by 4 bases, leaving 15 bases between them. The CDR3 length is 16 residues. Germline V gene sequence: CDR1 SEHNR, CDR2 FQNEAQ (reference sequence). The DNA for the CDR3 is TGTGCCAGCAGCTTAGGGCGCCCCGCATATCCAGATACGCAGTATTTT. It is translated as CASSLGRPAYPDTQYF.

The CDR3 spells CASREPIRQETQYF. CDR3 DNA sequence: TGTGCCAGCAGGGAACCCATACGCCAAGAGACCCAGTACTTC. The chain recombines TRBV6-5 with TRBJ2-5; D unclear. The CDR3 has 14 amino acids. CDR1 MNHEY and CDR2 SVGAGI come from the germline V gene. V was shortened by 6 bases and J by 1 base, with 12 bases between the two germline ends.

J is TRBJ1-3 and V is TRBV4-1; D gene ambiguous. V was shortened by 1 base and J by 8 bases, with 12 bases between the two germline ends. Germline CDR1 reads MGHRA; CDR2 reads YSYEKL. The CDR3 is 14 amino acids. The CDR3 loop is CASSQVSEGHTIYF. CDR3 nucleotide sequence: TGCGCCAGCAGCCAAGTGTCCGAGGGTCACACCATATATTTT.

The gene calls are TRBV6-5 and TRBJ2-4; maybe TRBD2 (5 bases). This CDR3 contains 15 residues. Trimming left V 8 bases short and J 2 bases short, with 16 bases between. CDR1 is MNHEY and CDR2 is SVGAGI in the germline V gene. Written as DNA, the CDR3 is TGTGCCAGCTTCGGGGTTGCTGGGACCAAAAACATTCAGTACTTC. It translates to CASFGVAGTKNIQYF.